This record looks at one TCR beta chain sequence and its context. The sample is drawn from a study of T-cell reconstitution after alpha-beta-depleted transplantation in children. The CDR3 is 13 amino acids. Germline CDR1 and CDR2: LGHNT and FRNRAP. Deletions cut 6 bases from V and 8 bases from J, with 13 bases between. The library targeted TCRbeta and was prepared with unique molecular identifiers. From the PCR reads, TCRdb called clonotypes with MiXCR, one entry per CDR3 protein. The profile shows 380,000 or so distinct CDR3 sequences, less than 15% of them singletons. The receptor comes from a human donor who donated a stem cell graft to a child with Fanconi anemia. This chain links TRBV12-5 with TRBJ2-2; tentative D call: TRBD1 (6 bases). The material sequenced was PBMCs, taken from the stem cell graft. CDR3 coding DNA: TGTGCTAGTGGCCTCACAGGGAGTGGGGAGCTGTTTTTT. Protein product: CASGLTGSGELFF.